The 27 T cell receptor beta chains presented below share a single source sample, sequenced in a study of early T cells in non-severe SARS-CoV-2 infection (dated by TCRdb to 2020 to 2022). Library generation was performed with 5' RACE. This sample was sequenced with a NextSeq 500. In TCRdb, the public reads were trimmed at Q25 with fastp and aligned with MiXCR, with productive beta chains retained. Records with the same CDR3 protein are collapsed into one entry carrying the most frequent genes and DNA. This sample gives about 64,000 distinct CDR3 sequences in total; roughly 8.2% of them show up just once. Roughly 13% of the sample is held by the ten biggest clonotypes. Material: whole blood, obtained at baseline. The receptors stem from an adult who was a healthcare worker with PCR-confirmed SARS-CoV-2 infection or an uninfected control (not recorded which).

This clonotype was seen a handful of times. The CDR3 region has the DNA TGCAGTGCTACCCTCGGGACAGTTAGCACAGATACGCAGTATTTT. It specifies CSATLGTVSTDTQYF. The chain has TRBV20-1 and TRBJ2-3; 7 nucleotides line up with TRBD1. Germline values: CDR1 DFQATT, CDR2 SNEGSKA (reference sequence). CDR3 length: 15 amino acids. Losses at the gene ends were 4 bases for V and 0 bases for J; bases not matched to a gene: 7.

This clonotype was observed a few times. This rearrangement joins TRBV20-1 to TRBJ2-7, with 10 bases lining up with TRBD1. V lost 4 bases to trimming and J lost 3 bases; unmatched junction nucleotides: 6. The CDR3 consists of 14 residues. Germline CDR1 reads DFQATT; CDR2 reads SNEGSKA (reference sequence). The CDR3 sequence: CSAIPGQGGYEQYF. The CDR3 nucleotides read TGCAGTGCTATTCCAGGACAGGGGGGCTACGAGCAGTACTTC.

This sequence joins TRBV2 and TRBJ1-3; D gene unclear. Germline V gene sequence: CDR1 SNHLY, CDR2 FYNNEI. The V and J ends lost 3 bases and 8 bases respectively, with 8 bases between them. The CDR3 length is 12 residues. This chain's CDR3 is CASSELIDTIYF. DNA for the CDR3: TGTGCCAGCAGTGAGCTCATTGACACCATATATTTT.

This clonotype was recorded at least ten times. V usage is TRBV6-1 and J usage is TRBJ1-1; the D is unclear. V was clipped by 5 bases and J by 0 bases, with 10 bases between them. CDR3 length: 14 residues. Germline CDR1 is MNHNS and CDR2 is SASEGT. The CDR3 protein is CASSPMTVNTEAFF. CDR3 DNA: TGTGCCAGCAGTCCCATGACGGTGAACACTGAAGCTTTCTTT.

This clonotype was detected a few times. The CDR3 protein is CATSDLKHRGKVTGYTF. DNA for the CDR3: TGTGCCACCAGTGATTTGAAGCATCGGGGGAAGGTAACTGGCTACACCTTC. The gene calls are TRBV24-1 and TRBJ1-2, with a weak D call TRBD1 (5 bases). The CDR3 loop spans 17 amino acids. From germline, CDR1 is KGHDR and CDR2 SFDVKD. Trimming stripped 0 bases from V and 7 bases from J, with 20 bases between.

This clonotype appeared a few times. The rearrangement links TRBV7-2 to TRBJ2-3, with D unresolved. V lost 4 bases, J lost 5 bases, and 19 bases lay in between. This CDR3 region has 16 residues. CDR1 is SGHTA, CDR2 FQGNSA, per germline. As DNA, the CDR3 is TGTGCCAGCAGCTCCCTTCTGAGACCACCCAAAGATACGCAGTATTTT. Protein product: CASSSLLRPPKDTQYF.

At least ten counts were recorded for this clonotype. This chain joins TRBV18 and TRBJ1-1; D not resolved. Deletions cut 1 base from V and 0 bases from J, with 9 bases between. This CDR3 contains 15 residues. The germline V gene encodes CDR1 KGHSH and CDR2 LQKENI. This CDR3 reads CASSPRGDLNTEAFF. The DNA for the CDR3 is TGTGCCAGCTCACCACGTGGAGACCTGAACACTGAAGCTTTCTTT.

The V call is TRBV6-5, the J call TRBJ1-1; 8 bases fit TRBD1. The CDR3 has 14 residues. V trimming: 2 bases; J trimming: 4 bases; junction bases outside the gene matches: 3. Germline-derived CDR1 and CDR2 are MNHEY and SVGAGI. CDR3 residues: CASSYIDRGTEAFF. The CDR3 DNA reads as TGTGCCAGCAGTTACATCGACAGGGGCACTGAAGCTTTCTTT.

This clonotype was detected a few times. The chain recombines TRBV20-1 with TRBJ2-1; TRBD2 aligns across 10 bases. This CDR3 is built from 12 residues. Germline lookup yields CDR1 DFQATT and CDR2 SNEGSKA (reference sequence). Trimming cost V 6 bases and J 10 bases; bases outside gene matches: 6. CDR3 bases: TGCAGTGCCTTAAAGACTAGCGGGGAGCAGTTCTTC. Encoded protein: CSALKTSGEQFF.

This clonotype was counted at least ten times. The chain couples TRBV7-2 to TRBJ2-7; D may be TRBD1 or TRBD2 (6 bases each). V lost 5 bases and J lost 11, with 13 bases in between. The CDR3 length is 11 residues. Germline-derived CDR1 and CDR2 are SGHTA and FQGNSA. The CDR3 reads CASSPGAGEYF. The CDR3 bases are TGTGCCAGCAGCCCGGGGGCAGGGGAGTACTTC.

This clonotype appeared a few times. V is TRBV25-1 and J is TRBJ2-7, with TRBD1 as a possible D gene (6 bases). The CDR3 spans 12 residues. Per germline, CDR1 MGHDK and CDR2 SYGVNS. Deletions cut 5 bases from V and 6 bases from J, with 11 bases between. CDR3 nucleotides: TGTGCCAGCAGTCCCTCAGGGGCCGAGCAGTACTTC. Its translation is CASSPSGAEQYF.

The chain links TRBV19 to TRBJ1-5; 7 bases are a match to TRBD1. V shed 5 bases, J shed 0 bases, and the junction held 10 bases outside the gene matches. This CDR3 comprises 17 residues. Germline V gene lookup returns CDR1 LNHDA and CDR2 SQIVND (reference sequence). In nucleotides, the CDR3 is TGTGCCAGTAGTTTTGACAGGGAGGGATATAGCAATCAGCCCCAGCATTTT. It translates to CASSFDREGYSNQPQHF. Full variable domain (remainder filled in from reference TRBV19 and TRBJ1-5): DGGITQSPKYLFRKEGQNVTLSCEQNLNHDAMYWYRQDPGQGLRLIYYSQIVNDFQKGDIAEGYSVSREKKESFPLTVTSAQKNPTAFYLCASSFDREGYSNQPQHFGDGTRLSIL.

This clonotype was counted only a few times. The rearrangement joins TRBV12-3 or TRBV12-4 to TRBJ1-5, with 9 bases that match TRBD1. After removal of 1 base from V and 5 bases from J, the junction contained 6 bases not matched to a gene. The CDR3 totals 16 residues. CDR3 region: CASSLGTGVGYQPQHF. CDR3 bases: TGTGCCAGCAGTTTAGGGACAGGGGTAGGGTATCAGCCCCAGCATTTT.

This clonotype occurred a few times. In DNA, the CDR3 is TGTGCCAGCAGCCCAACGCAGGGACAAGCTTTCTTT. Protein sequence: CASSPTQGQAFF. The J gene is TRBJ1-1, the V gene TRBV7-2; TRBD1 is a possible D gene (5 bases). V lost 5 bases, J lost 9 bases, and 13 bases lay in between. The CDR3 extends over 12 amino acids. Per the germline V gene, CDR1 is SGHTA and CDR2 is FQGNSA.

This chain uses TRBV7-2 with TRBJ1-5; 8 bases are a match to TRBD1. The ends lost 3 bases at V and 0 bases at J; junction bases unmatched: 10. The length of the CDR3 is 18 residues. Per germline, CDR1 SGHTA and CDR2 FQGNSA. In nucleotides, the CDR3 is TGTGCCAGCAGCTTCTCAGCACAGGGGGGTAATAGCAATCAGCCCCAGCATTTT. Its translation is CASSFSAQGGNSNQPQHF.

The chain combines TRBV27 with TRBJ2-1, with D possibly called TRBD1 or TRBD2 (5 bases each). Trimming cost V 6 bases and J 5 bases, with 14 bases left between them. CDR1 and CDR2 (germline): MNHEY, SMNVEV (reference sequence). The CDR3 is made up of 14 amino acids. The CDR3: CASSPPGTDNEQFF. The DNA of the CDR3 is TGTGCCAGCAGCCCCCCTGGGACCGACAATGAGCAGTTCTTC.

V and J are TRBV20-1 and TRBJ2-1; 8 positions match TRBD2. V lost 5 bases, J lost 2 bases, and 5 bases stayed unmatched. Germline CDR1 reads DFQATT; CDR2 reads SNEGSKA (reference sequence). The CDR3 has 14 amino acids. CDR3 protein: CSARTSRTYNEQFF. DNA of the CDR3: TGCAGTGCTCGGACTAGCCGAACCTACAATGAGCAGTTCTTC.

This chain connects TRBV4-1 to TRBJ2-3; D possibly corresponds to TRBD2 (5 bases). V shed 5 bases and J shed 1 base, with 13 bases lying between them. Per germline, CDR1 MGHRA and CDR2 YSYEKL. The CDR3 has 15 amino acids. The CDR3: CASSKGSGGTDTQYF. The CDR3 bases are TGCGCCAGCAGCAAAGGGAGCGGCGGCACAGATACGCAGTATTTT.

This clonotype was observed a handful of times. This chain joins TRBV15 and TRBJ2-1; D is unclear. Looked up from germline, CDR1 is LNHNV and CDR2 is YYDKDF (reference sequence). The CDR3 length is 12 residues. Trimming pared 0 bases from V and 6 bases from J, leaving 3 bases between. The CDR3 loop is CATSREVNEQFF. The DNA of the CDR3 is TGTGCCACCAGCAGAGAGGTCAATGAGCAGTTCTTC.

This clonotype showed up just a few times. The V call is TRBV4-1, the J call TRBJ2-3, with D perhaps matching TRBD2 (5 bases). CDR3 size: 16 residues. Looked up from germline, CDR1 is MGHRA and CDR2 is YSYEKL. V lost 0 bases, J lost 1 base, and 11 bases lay in between. The CDR3 region is CASSQDRGLGTDTQYF. The CDR3 DNA follows: TGCGCCAGCAGCCAAGATAGAGGGCTTGGCACAGATACGCAGTATTTT.

This clonotype appeared many times. CDR3 in amino acids: CASSLTGRRSQETQYF. The CDR3 bases are TGTGCCAGCAGCTTAACCGGCAGAAGATCCCAAGAGACCCAGTACTTC. The chain carries TRBV7-3 and TRBJ2-5, with unresolved D. CDR1 and CDR2 from the germline V gene are SGHTA and FQGTGA. With 0 bases removed from V and 1 base from J, the gap between germline ends came to 12 bases. The CDR3 is 16 residues long.

This clonotype turned up a few times. CDR3 DNA: TGCAGTGCTAGACTAGCGGGCACAGATACGCAGTATTTT. Protein product: CSARLAGTDTQYF. The chain is built from TRBV20-1 and TRBJ2-3; 7 bases fit TRBD2. Germline CDR1 and CDR2: DFQATT and SNEGSKA (reference sequence). The CDR3 contains 13 residues. V lost 2 bases, J lost 1 base, and 0 bases stayed unmatched.

There are a few counts of this clonotype. This chain links TRBV11-1 with TRBJ2-7, with D perhaps TRBD2 (5 bases). Trimming removed 1 base from V and 6 bases from J, with 10 bases in between. This CDR3 is built from 13 residues. Germline-derived CDR1 and CDR2 are SGHAT and FQDESV (reference sequence). This chain's CDR3 is CASSLVRSGEQYF. The CDR3 bases are TGTGCCAGCAGCTTAGTAAGGAGCGGCGAGCAGTACTTC.

This clonotype was seen a handful of times. The V and J genes are TRBV11-3 and TRBJ2-2; 10 bases are a match to TRBD1. J gave up 7 bases and V 5 bases, and 7 bases lay outside the gene matches. Germline CDR1 is SGHNT and CDR2 is YENEEA. CDR3 length: 15 residues. DNA of the CDR3: TGTGCCAGCAGCCAAGACAGGGGGCTGAGCGGGGAGCTGTTTTTT. Its protein product is CASSQDRGLSGELFF.

At least ten counts were recorded for this clonotype. The V call is TRBV5-4, the J call TRBJ1-4; 8 nucleotides align to TRBD1. The V gene's germline CDR1 is SGHNT and CDR2 YYREEE (reference sequence). The CDR3 is 16 residues long. Trimming at V came to 4 bases and at J to 0 bases, leaving 5 bases not matched to a gene. In DNA, the CDR3 is TGTGCCAGCAGCAAAGGGACAGGCGCAACTAATGAAAAACTGTTTTTT. Its protein product is CASSKGTGATNEKLFF.

There are a few counts of this clonotype. The chain couples TRBV9 to TRBJ1-2; D is ambiguous. V dropped 0 bases and J dropped 2 bases, with 5 bases sitting between them. Germline V lookup: CDR1 SGDLS, CDR2 YYNGEE. CDR3 length: 13 amino acids. CDR3 region: CASSVDSNYGYTF. For the CDR3, the DNA is TGTGCCAGCAGCGTAGACAGCAACTATGGCTACACCTTC.

The chain has TRBV5-5 and TRBJ2-5, with a possible D match to TRBD2 (6 bases). The V and J ends lost 4 bases and 1 base respectively, with 8 bases between them. CDR3 length: 13 residues. Germline CDR1 and CDR2: SGHKS and YYEKEE (reference sequence). The CDR3 loop is CASSREFQETQYF. For the CDR3, the DNA is TGTGCCAGCAGCCGGGAGTTCCAAGAGACCCAGTACTTC.